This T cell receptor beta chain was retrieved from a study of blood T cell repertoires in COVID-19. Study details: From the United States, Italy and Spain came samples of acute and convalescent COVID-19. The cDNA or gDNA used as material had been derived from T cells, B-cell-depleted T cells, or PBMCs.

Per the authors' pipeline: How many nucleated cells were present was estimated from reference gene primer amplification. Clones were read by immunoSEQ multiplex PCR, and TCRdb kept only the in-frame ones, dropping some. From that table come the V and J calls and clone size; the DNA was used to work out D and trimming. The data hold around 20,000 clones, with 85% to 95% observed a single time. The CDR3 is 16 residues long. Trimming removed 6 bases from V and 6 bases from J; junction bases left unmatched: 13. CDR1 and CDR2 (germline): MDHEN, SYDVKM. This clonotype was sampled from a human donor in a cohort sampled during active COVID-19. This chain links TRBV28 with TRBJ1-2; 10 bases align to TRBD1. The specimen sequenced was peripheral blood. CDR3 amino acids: CASRPAGTGDRDGYTF. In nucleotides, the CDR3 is TGTGCCAGCAGGCCCGCCGGGACAGGGGATAGGGATGGCTACACCTTC.